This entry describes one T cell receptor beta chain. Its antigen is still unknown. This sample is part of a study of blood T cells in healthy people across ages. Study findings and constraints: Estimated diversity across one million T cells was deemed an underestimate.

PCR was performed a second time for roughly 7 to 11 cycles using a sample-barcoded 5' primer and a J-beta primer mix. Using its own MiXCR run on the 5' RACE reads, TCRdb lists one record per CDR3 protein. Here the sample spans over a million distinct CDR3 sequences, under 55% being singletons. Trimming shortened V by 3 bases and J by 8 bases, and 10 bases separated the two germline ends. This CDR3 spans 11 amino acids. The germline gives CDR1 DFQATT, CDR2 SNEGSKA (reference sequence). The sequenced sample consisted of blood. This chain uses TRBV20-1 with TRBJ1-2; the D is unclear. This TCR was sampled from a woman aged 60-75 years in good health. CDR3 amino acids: CSARNPRGYTF. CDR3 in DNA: TGCAGTGCTAGGAACCCGAGAGGCTACACCTTC.